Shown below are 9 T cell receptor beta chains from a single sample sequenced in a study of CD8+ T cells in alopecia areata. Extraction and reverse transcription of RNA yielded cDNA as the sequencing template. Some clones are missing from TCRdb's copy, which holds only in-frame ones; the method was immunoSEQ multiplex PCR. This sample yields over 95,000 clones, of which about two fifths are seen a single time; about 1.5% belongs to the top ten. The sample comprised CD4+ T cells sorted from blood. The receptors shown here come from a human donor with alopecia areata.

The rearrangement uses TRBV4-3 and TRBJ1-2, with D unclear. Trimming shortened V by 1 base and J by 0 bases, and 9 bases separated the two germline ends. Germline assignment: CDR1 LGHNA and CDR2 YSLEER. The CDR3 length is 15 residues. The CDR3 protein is CASSQGTAANYGYTF. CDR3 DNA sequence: TGCGCCAGCAGCCAAGGGACCGCCGCTAACTATGGCTACACCTTC.

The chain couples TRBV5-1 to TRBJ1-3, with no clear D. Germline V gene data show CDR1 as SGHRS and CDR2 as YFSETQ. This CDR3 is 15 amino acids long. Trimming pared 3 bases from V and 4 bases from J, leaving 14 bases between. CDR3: CASSWRGPGGNTIYF. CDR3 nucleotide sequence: TGCGCCAGCAGCTGGCGAGGGCCGGGCGGAAACACCATATATTTT. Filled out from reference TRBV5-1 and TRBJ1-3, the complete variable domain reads KAGVTQTPRYLIKTRGQQVTLSCSPISGHRSVSWYQQTPGQGLQFLFEYFSETQRNKGNFPGRFSGRQFSNSRSEMNVSTLELGDSALYLCASSWRGPGGNTIYFGEGSWLTVV.

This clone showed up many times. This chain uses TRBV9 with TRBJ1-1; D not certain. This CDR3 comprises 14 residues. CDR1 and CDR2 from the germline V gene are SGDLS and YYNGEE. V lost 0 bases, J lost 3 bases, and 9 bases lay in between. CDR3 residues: CASSVDVGDTEAFF. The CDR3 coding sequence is TGTGCCAGCAGCGTAGATGTAGGTGACACTGAAGCTTTCTTT.

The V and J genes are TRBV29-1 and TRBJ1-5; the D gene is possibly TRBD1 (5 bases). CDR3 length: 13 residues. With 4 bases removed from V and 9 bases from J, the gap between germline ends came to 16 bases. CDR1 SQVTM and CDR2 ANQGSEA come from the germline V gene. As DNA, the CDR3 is TGCAGCGTTGTATTCGGTGGGGGGACGCCCCAGCATTTT. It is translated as CSVVFGGGTPQHF.

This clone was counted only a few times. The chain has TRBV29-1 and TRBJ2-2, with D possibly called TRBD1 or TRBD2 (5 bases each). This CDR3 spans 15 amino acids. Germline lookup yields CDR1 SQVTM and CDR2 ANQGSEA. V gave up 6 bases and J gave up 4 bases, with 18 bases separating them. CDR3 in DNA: TGCAGCGTCCACATACTAGGGGTGGGCACCGGGGAGCTGTTTTTT. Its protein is CSVHILGVGTGELFF.

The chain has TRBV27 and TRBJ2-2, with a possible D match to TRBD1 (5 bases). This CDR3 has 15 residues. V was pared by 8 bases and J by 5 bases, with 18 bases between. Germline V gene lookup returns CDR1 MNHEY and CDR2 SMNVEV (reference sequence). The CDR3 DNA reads TGTGCCAGCCGATTATCAAGGGGCGCGACCGGGGAGCTGTTTTTT. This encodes CASRLSRGATGELFF.

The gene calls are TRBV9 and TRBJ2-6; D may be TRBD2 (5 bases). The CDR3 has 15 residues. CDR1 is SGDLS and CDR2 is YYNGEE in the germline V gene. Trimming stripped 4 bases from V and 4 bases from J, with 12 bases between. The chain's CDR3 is CASSPRARGANVLTF. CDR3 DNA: TGTGCCAGCAGCCCGCGGGCGAGAGGGGCCAACGTCCTGACTTTC.

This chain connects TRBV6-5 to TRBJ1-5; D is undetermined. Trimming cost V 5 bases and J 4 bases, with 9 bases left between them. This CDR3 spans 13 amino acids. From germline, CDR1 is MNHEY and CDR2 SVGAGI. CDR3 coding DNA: TGTGCCAGCAGTAAGGTGGGGAATCAGCCCCAGCATTTT. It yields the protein CASSKVGNQPQHF.

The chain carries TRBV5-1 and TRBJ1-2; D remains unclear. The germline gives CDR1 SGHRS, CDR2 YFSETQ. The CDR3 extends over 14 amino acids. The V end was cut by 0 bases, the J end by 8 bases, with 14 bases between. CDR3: CASSLDVGKDGYTF. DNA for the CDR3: TGCGCCAGCAGCTTGGACGTGGGGAAGGACGGCTACACCTTC.